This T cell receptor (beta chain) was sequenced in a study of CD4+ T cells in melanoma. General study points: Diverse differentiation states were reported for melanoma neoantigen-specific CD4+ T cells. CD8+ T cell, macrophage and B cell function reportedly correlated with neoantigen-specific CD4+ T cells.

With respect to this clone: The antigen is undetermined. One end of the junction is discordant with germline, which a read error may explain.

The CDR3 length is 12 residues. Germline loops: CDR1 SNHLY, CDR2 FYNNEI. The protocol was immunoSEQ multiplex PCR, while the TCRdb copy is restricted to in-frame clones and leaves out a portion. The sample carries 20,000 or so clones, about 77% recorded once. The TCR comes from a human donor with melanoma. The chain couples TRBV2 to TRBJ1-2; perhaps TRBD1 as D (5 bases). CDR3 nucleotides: TGTGCCAGCAGTGAATATCTGGGAACGGGACGTTTC. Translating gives CASSEYLGTGRF. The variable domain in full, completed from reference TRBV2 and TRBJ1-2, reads EPEVTQTPSHQVTQMGQEVILRCVPISNHLYFYWYRQILGQKVEFLVSFYNNEISEKSEIFDDQFSVERPDGSNFTLKIRSTKLEDSAMYFCASSEYLGTGRFGSGTRLTVV.